A single sample is the source of the 4 T cell receptor beta chains below, sequenced in a study of blood T cells in healthy people across ages. Next came a second PCR, run for roughly 6 to 11 cycles, which used a sample-barcoded 5' primer along with a J-beta primer mix. TCRdb used MiXCR to reprocess the 5' RACE reads, holding one entry per CDR3 protein. Of around 320,000 distinct CDR3 sequences detected, 25% to 30% appear once; the ten largest clones hold roughly 28%. Sequenced input: blood. The origin of the receptors is a woman in her 70s in good health.

Details on this clonotype: The junction and the germline gene differ at one end; a read error may be behind it. The chain combines TRBV7-9 with TRBJ2-2, with D maybe TRBD2 (5 bases). CDR3 size: 14 residues. CDR1 and CDR2 (germline): SEHNR, FQNEAQ (reference sequence). This chain's CDR3 is CASSLGVSTGELFF. The DNA for the CDR3 is TGTGCCAGCAGCTTAGGAGTAAGCACCGGGGAACTGTTTTTT.

Ten or more counts support this clonotype. The J gene is TRBJ1-1, the V gene TRBV29-1; D gene uncertain. The germline CDR1 and CDR2 sequences are SQVTM and ANQGSEA. The CDR3 covers 11 residues. Trimming left V 4 bases short and J 6 bases short, with 9 bases between. The CDR3 reads CSVAQSPEAFF. The CDR3 bases are TGCAGCGTTGCACAGTCGCCTGAAGCTTTCTTT. Filled out from reference TRBV29-1 and TRBJ1-1, the complete variable domain reads SAVISQKPSRDICQRGTSLTIQCQVDSQVTMMFWYRQQPGQSLTLIATANQGSEATYESGFVIDKFPISRPNLTFSTLTVSNMSPEDSSIYLCSVAQSPEAFFGQGTRLTVV.

This chain joins TRBV18 and TRBJ2-5, with D uncertain. V was pared by 3 bases and J by 2 bases, with 13 bases between. The germline gives CDR1 KGHSH, CDR2 LQKENI. This CDR3 contains 15 residues. CDR3 in amino acids: CASSPPDGIQETQYF. CDR3 bases: TGTGCCAGCTCACCCCCCGACGGCATTCAAGAGACCCAGTACTTC.

The chain employs TRBV7-2 and TRBJ1-2, with D uncertain. From germline, CDR1 is SGHTA and CDR2 FQGNSA. V shed 2 bases and J shed 5 bases, with 6 bases lying between them. The CDR3 spans 12 residues. CDR3 nucleotide sequence: TGTGCCAGCAGCTTAAGTTGGTATGGCTACACCTTC. Residues: CASSLSWYGYTF.